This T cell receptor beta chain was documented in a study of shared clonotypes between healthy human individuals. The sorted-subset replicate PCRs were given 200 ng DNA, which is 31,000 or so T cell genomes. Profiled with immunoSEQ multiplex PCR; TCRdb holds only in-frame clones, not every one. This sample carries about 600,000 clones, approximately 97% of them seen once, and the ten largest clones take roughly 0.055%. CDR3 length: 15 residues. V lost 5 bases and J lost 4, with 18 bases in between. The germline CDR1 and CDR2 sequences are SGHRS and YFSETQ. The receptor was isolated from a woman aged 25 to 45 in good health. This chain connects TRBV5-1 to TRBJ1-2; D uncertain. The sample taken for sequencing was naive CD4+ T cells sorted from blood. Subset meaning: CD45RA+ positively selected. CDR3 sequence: CASRPGPVSSYGYTF. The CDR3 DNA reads TGCGCCAGCAGGCCTGGCCCCGTTTCCAGCTATGGCTACACCTTC.